This entry concerns a single TCR beta chain. What antigen it recognizes has not been identified. One base away there is no much larger clone; base qualities are not given. The sample belongs to a study of T cell changes during pregnancy in multiple sclerosis (dated by TCRdb to the late 2010s). In the study overall: The study looked at changes in the T cell repertoire across pregnancy in women with multiple sclerosis.

The germline V gene yields SGHTA for CDR1 and FQGNSA for CDR2. The CDR3 starts with the cysteine, ends with the phenylalanine, and has 14 residues. Left in the record is the CDR3 DNA by itself, 42 bases read in frame from the first base. Compared with germline, V lacks 6 bases and J lacks 0 bases; bases without a gene match: 2. Libraries were built with the immunoSEQ multiplex PCR assay. TCRdb obtained this table from immuneACCESS and retained in-frame rearrangements with V and J assigned. These tables miss some clones; where compared with another copy, unresolved V genes account for less than half of the shortfall, and the remainder is unexplained. For this sample there are 75,000 to 95,000 clones; over 85% appear just once. The top ten clones comprise 0.13% to 0.15% of the sample.

The chain couples TRBV7-2 to TRBJ1-3; TRBD1 aligns with 7 central bases. The material was CD4+ T cells from peripheral blood mononuclear cells, obtained after pregnancy. This clonotype was obtained from a female donor with multiple sclerosis, enrolled in a pregnancy study. The CDR3 sequence is CASSRDSSGNTIYF. In nucleotides, the sequence is TGTGCCAGCAGTCGGGACAGCTCTGGAAACACCATATATTTT.